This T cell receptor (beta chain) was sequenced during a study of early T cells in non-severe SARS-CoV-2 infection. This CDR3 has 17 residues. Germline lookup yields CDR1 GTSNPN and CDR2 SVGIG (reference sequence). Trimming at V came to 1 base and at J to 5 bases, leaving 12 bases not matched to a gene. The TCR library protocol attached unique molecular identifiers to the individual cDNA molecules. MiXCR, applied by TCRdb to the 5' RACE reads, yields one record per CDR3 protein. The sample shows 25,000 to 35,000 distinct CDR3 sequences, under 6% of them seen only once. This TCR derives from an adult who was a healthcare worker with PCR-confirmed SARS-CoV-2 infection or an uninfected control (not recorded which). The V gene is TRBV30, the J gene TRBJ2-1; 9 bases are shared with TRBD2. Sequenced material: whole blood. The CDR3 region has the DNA TGTGCCTGGAGTGGGGTAGCGGGAGTTATGGGTAACAATGAGCAGTTCTTC. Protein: CAWSGVAGVMGNNEQFF.